One and the same sample provided the 25 T cell receptor beta chains below, sequenced in a study of graft-versus-host responses after intestinal transplantation. Assay used: immunoSEQ multiplex PCR; TCRdb lists only in-frame clones, some missing. Of about 24,000 clones in the sample, 40% were seen once. The sample was alloreactive CD4+ T cells from a mixed lymphocyte reaction culture, taken before intestinal transplant. Noted subset: CFSE-low proliferating T cells sorted from roughly six-day pre-transplant mixed lymphocyte reaction (GvH or HvG direction). The source is a human patient who received an intestinal transplant.

This chain links TRBV7-3 with TRBJ1-1, with D perhaps TRBD1 (6 bases). The CDR3 loop spans 13 amino acids. V lost 0 bases, J lost 7 bases, and 9 bases lay in between. CDR1 and CDR2 (germline): SGHTA, FQGTGA. CDR3 loop: CASSLTRGSEAFF. The CDR3 DNA follows: TGTGCCAGCAGCTTAACGAGGGGGAGTGAAGCTTTCTTT.

Only a few counts were recorded for this clone. The chain links TRBV30 to TRBJ1-2, with D perhaps matching TRBD1 (5 bases). The V gene's germline CDR1 is GTSNPN and CDR2 SVGIG (reference sequence). Trimming removed 2 bases from V and 1 base from J, with 14 bases in between. The CDR3 runs 15 residues. CDR3 region: CAWSPGGAGNYGYTF. The CDR3 nucleotides read TGTGCCTGGAGTCCCGGAGGGGCGGGTAACTATGGCTACACCTTC.

The chain employs TRBV7-9 and TRBJ2-5, with D tentatively TRBD2 (6 bases). This CDR3 region has 14 residues. Germline V gene data show CDR1 as SEHNR and CDR2 as FQNEAQ (reference sequence). Between the trimmed V and J ends, which lost 1 base and 3 bases, there was a span of 9 bases. CDR3 sequence: CASSLDSGKETQYF. Written as DNA, the CDR3 is TGTGCCAGCAGCTTAGATAGCGGAAAAGAGACCCAGTACTTC.

This rearrangement joins TRBV18 to TRBJ2-7, with TRBD1 identical over 8 bases. From germline, CDR1 is KGHSH and CDR2 LQKENI. V shed 6 bases and J 7 bases; nucleotides not matched to a gene: 17. The CDR3 loop spans 16 amino acids. CDR3 nucleotides: TGTGCCAGCTCTCTCACCGGGACAGGTGGACCGGGGGAGCAGTACTTC. Translating it yields CASSLTGTGGPGEQYF.

The V gene is TRBV29-1, the J gene TRBJ2-3, with no clear D. From germline, CDR1 is SQVTM and CDR2 ANQGSEA. This CDR3 is built from 12 residues. Trimming took off 0 bases at V and 5 bases at J, with 6 bases between the two ends. The DNA for the CDR3 is TGCAGCGTTGAAGAGTACTTAGATACGCAGTATTTT. It yields the protein CSVEEYLDTQYF.

In its sample, this clone was seen a few times. V is TRBV2 and J is TRBJ2-4, with D maybe TRBD2 (6 bases). V was trimmed by 3 bases and J by 8 bases, leaving 11 bases between them. This CDR3 has 13 residues. Germline V gene lookup returns CDR1 SNHLY and CDR2 FYNNEI. The CDR3 reads CASSDGGRDIQYF. CDR3 DNA sequence: TGTGCCAGCAGTGACGGGGGTCGGGACATTCAGTACTTC. The full variable domain, rest sourced from reference TRBV2 and TRBJ2-4, is EPEVTQTPSHQVTQMGQEVILRCVPISNHLYFYWYRQILGQKVEFLVSFYNNEISEKSEIFDDQFSVERPDGSNFTLKIRSTKLEDSAMYFCASSDGGRDIQYFGAGTRLSVL.

V and J are TRBV30 and TRBJ1-3; possibly TRBD1 for D (6 bases). Between the trimmed V and J ends, which lost 2 bases and 7 bases, there was a span of 6 bases. The length of the CDR3 is 11 residues. Germline CDR1 is GTSNPN and CDR2 is SVGIG (reference sequence). CDR3 sequence (DNA): TGTGCCTGGAGTCAGGGGAACACCATATATTTT. Encoded protein: CAWSQGNTIYF.

Only a few counts were recorded for this clone. The rearrangement uses TRBV2 and TRBJ2-5; D is ambiguous. The CDR3 is made up of 13 amino acids. With 11 bases removed from V and 1 base from J, the gap between germline ends came to 14 bases. From germline, CDR1 is SNHLY and CDR2 FYNNEI. Here the CDR3 DNA reads TGTGCCGGTGGCGGAGAGCTCCAAGAGACCCAGTACTTC. Protein sequence: CAGGGELQETQYF.

The chain has TRBV7-3 and TRBJ2-2; D uncertain. Looked up from germline, CDR1 is SGHTA and CDR2 is FQGTGA. The CDR3 has 13 amino acids. Between the trimmed V and J ends, which lost 4 bases and 9 bases, there was a span of 12 bases. The CDR3 nucleotides are TGTGCCAGCAGCTCGCGACGAGGAAGGGAGCTGTTTTTT. This codes for CASSSRRGRELFF.

This rearrangement joins TRBV11-1 to TRBJ1-2, with D maybe TRBD1 (5 bases). Germline assignment: CDR1 SGHAT and CDR2 FQDESV (reference sequence). The V end was cut by 1 base, the J end by 2 bases, with 5 bases between. This CDR3 is built from 13 residues. As DNA, the CDR3 is TGTGCCAGCAGCTTAGGACAGAACTATGGCTACACCTTC. Translated, it gives CASSLGQNYGYTF.

V and J are TRBV7-2 and TRBJ1-2, with TRBD1 matching 8 bases. With V trimmed by 3 bases and J by 8 bases, 2 bases remained unmatched. CDR1 is SGHTA, CDR2 FQGNSA, per germline. This CDR3 is 12 amino acids long. The CDR3 reads CASSFGQGGYTF. Written as DNA, the CDR3 is TGTGCCAGCAGCTTCGGACAGGGCGGCTACACCTTC.

The chain couples TRBV6-5 to TRBJ2-7, with TRBD1 as a possible D gene (5 bases). This CDR3 is built from 15 residues. Germline-derived CDR1 and CDR2 are MNHEY and SVGAGI. With 2 bases removed from V and 2 bases from J, the gap between germline ends came to 13 bases. The CDR3 spells CASSYTWGQPYEQYF. The CDR3 DNA reads TGTGCCAGCAGTTACACTTGGGGCCAGCCCTACGAGCAGTACTTC.

The chain employs TRBV6-5 and TRBJ2-1; 9 nucleotides line up with TRBD1. Trimming cost V 6 bases and J 2 bases; bases outside gene matches: 5. This CDR3 has 15 amino acids. Per the germline V gene, CDR1 is MNHEY and CDR2 is SVGAGI. The CDR3 nucleotides read TGTGCCAGCAGCAGGGACAGGGCCGCCTACAATGAGCAGTTCTTC. Encoded protein: CASSRDRAAYNEQFF.

In regard to this clone: A read error may account for a junction end that differs from germline. The V gene is TRBV11-2, the J gene TRBJ2-1; 7 nucleotides line up with TRBD2. The CDR3 sequence is 13 residues long. Per germline, CDR1 SGHAT and CDR2 FQNNGV. CDR3 sequence reads: CASSLSLGRERLF. CDR3 coding DNA: TGTGCCAGCAGCTTATCCCTCGGGCGGGAGCGTCTCTTC.

The chain is built from TRBV30 and TRBJ2-5; 9 bases fit TRBD2. The V gene end was trimmed by 0 bases and the J gene end by 5 bases; junction bases not matched to a gene: 10. This CDR3 has 16 amino acids. The germline V gene encodes CDR1 GTSNPN and CDR2 SVGIG (reference sequence). The CDR3 sequence is CAWSVWGRGGGETQYF. The CDR3 nucleotides read TGTGCCTGGAGTGTATGGGGGCGGGGGGGCGGCGAGACCCAGTACTTC.

The chain combines TRBV4-2 with TRBJ2-1, with 10 bases fitting TRBD2. V lost 4 bases to trimming and J lost 0 bases; unmatched junction nucleotides: 3. CDR3 length: 16 residues. Germline V gene lookup returns CDR1 LGHNA and CDR2 YNFKEQ. CDR3 sequence: CASSRASGSSYNEQFF. As DNA, the CDR3 is TGTGCCAGCAGCCGGGCTAGCGGGAGCTCCTACAATGAGCAGTTCTTC.

J is TRBJ2-3 and V is TRBV14; D not resolved. Per germline, CDR1 SGHDN and CDR2 FVKESK. Trimming took 0 bases from V and 1 from J, leaving 17 bases between them. This CDR3 region has 18 residues. DNA of the CDR3: TGTGCCAGCAGCCAAGATTCGAGCTACCTCGCTCGCACAGATACGCAGTATTTT. As protein: CASSQDSSYLARTDTQYF.

The rearrangement links TRBV19 to TRBJ2-7; 7 nucleotides line up with TRBD2. Germline CDR1 LNHDA, CDR2 SQIVND (reference sequence). Trimming removed 6 bases from V and 7 bases from J; junction bases left unmatched: 15. This CDR3 spans 15 amino acids. The DNA for the CDR3 is TGTGCCAGTAGCGGCAGCGGGGCTCTACGAACGGAGCAGTACTTC. Its protein is CASSGSGALRTEQYF.

This chain connects TRBV9 to TRBJ1-3; a possible D gene is TRBD1 (6 bases). There are 15 residues in the CDR3. Germline assignment: CDR1 SGDLS and CDR2 YYNGEE. V was cut by 3 bases and J by 2 bases, with 12 bases left in between. The CDR3 DNA reads as TGTGCCAGCAGCGGACTGGGACATACTGGAAACACCATATATTTT. Translating it yields CASSGLGHTGNTIYF.

This clone appeared a few times. This chain connects TRBV27 to TRBJ2-7; D perhaps matches TRBD2 (6 bases). The CDR3 has 15 amino acids. Trimming shortened V by 3 bases and J by 4 bases, and 16 bases separated the two germline ends. Germline CDR1 and CDR2: MNHEY and SMNVEV (reference sequence). The chain's CDR3 is CASSFSLGGGYEQYF. CDR3 sequence (DNA): TGTGCCAGCAGTTTCTCCCTCGGGGGAGGTTACGAGCAGTACTTC.

The chain is built from TRBV19 and TRBJ2-7, with 9 positions matching TRBD2. Per germline, CDR1 LNHDA and CDR2 SQIVND (reference sequence). The CDR3 sequence is 14 residues long. V was clipped by 3 bases and J by 3 bases; unmatched bases: 3. The chain's CDR3 is CASSISGSFYEQYF. The CDR3 DNA sequence: TGTGCCAGTAGTATTAGCGGGAGTTTCTACGAGCAGTACTTC.

The V gene is TRBV11-2, the J gene TRBJ2-3; 7 bases are a match to TRBD1. The V and J ends lost 7 bases and 0 bases, in that order; junction bases with no gene match: 4. Germline CDR1 SGHAT, CDR2 FQNNGV. CDR3 length: 14 residues. CDR3 nucleotide sequence: TGTGCCAGCACACCGGGACAGAGCACAGATACGCAGTATTTT. This gives the protein CASTPGQSTDTQYF.

V gene TRBV2 combines with J gene TRBJ2-3; D not certain. V lost 2 bases and J lost 0, with 9 bases in between. The CDR3 is made up of 15 amino acids. Germline CDR1 reads SNHLY; CDR2 reads FYNNEI. As DNA, the CDR3 is TGTGCCAGCAGTGAAAATTTCTACAGCACAGATACGCAGTATTTT. Protein: CASSENFYSTDTQYF.

This clone was observed a handful of times. This chain links TRBV5-1 with TRBJ2-7, with TRBD2 matching over 11 bases. The ends lost 5 bases at V and 4 bases at J; junction bases unmatched: 8. From germline, CDR1 is SGHRS and CDR2 YFSETQ. The CDR3 runs 15 residues. Written as DNA, the CDR3 is TGCGCCAGCAGACTAGCGGGAGATAATGGGTACGAGCAGTACTTC. Its protein product is CASRLAGDNGYEQYF.

The table lists this clone with a few counts. The genes are TRBV5-4 and TRBJ2-5; D is uncertain. CDR3 length: 14 amino acids. Trimming left V 0 bases short and J 1 base short, with 7 bases between. Germline V gene data show CDR1 as SGHNT and CDR2 as YYREEE (reference sequence). DNA for the CDR3: TGTGCCAGCAGCTTGGCTTTGGCCCAAGAGACCCAGTACTTC. Residues: CASSLALAQETQYF.